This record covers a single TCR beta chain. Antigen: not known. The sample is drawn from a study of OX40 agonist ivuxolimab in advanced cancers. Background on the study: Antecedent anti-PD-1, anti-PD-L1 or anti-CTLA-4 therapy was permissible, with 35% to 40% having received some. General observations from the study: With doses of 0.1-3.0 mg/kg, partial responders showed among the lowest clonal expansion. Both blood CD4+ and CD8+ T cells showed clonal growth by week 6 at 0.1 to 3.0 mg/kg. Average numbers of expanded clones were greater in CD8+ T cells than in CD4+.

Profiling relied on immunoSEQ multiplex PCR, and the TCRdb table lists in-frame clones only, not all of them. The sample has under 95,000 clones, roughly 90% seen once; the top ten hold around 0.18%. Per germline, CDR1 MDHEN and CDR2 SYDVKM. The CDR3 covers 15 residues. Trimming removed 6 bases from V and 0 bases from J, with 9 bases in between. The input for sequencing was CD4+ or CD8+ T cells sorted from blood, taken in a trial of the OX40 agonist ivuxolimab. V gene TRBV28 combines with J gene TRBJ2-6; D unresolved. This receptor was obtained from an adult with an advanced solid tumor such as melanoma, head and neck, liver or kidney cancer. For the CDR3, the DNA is TGTGCCAGCAGCCTCGATTTCTCTGGGGCCAACGTCCTGACTTTC. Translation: CASSLDFSGANVLTF.